The 10 T cell receptor beta chains below were found in one sample sequenced in a study of cytomegalovirus exposure and HLA in healthy donors (dated 2017 in TCRdb). The method was the immunoSEQ multiplex PCR assay. A mixture of 60 forward primers for TCR Vbeta segments and 13 reverse primers for TCR Jbeta segments was used in the multiplex PCR. TCRdb obtained this table from immuneACCESS and retained in-frame rearrangements with V and J assigned. These tables miss some clones; where compared with another copy, unresolved V genes account for less than half of the shortfall, and the remainder is unexplained. The sample contains fewer than 150,000 clones, approximately 62% of them found a single time. The top ten clonotypes cover 1.6% of the sample. Sequencing used PBMCs. The receptor set was obtained from a human donor in good health.

The chain is built from TRBV29-1 and TRBJ2-5; 7 positions agree with TRBD1. The CDR3 extends over 13 amino acids. V shed 8 bases and J 7 bases; nucleotides not matched to a gene: 13. Germline V lookup: CDR1 SQVTM, CDR2 ANQGSEA. CDR3 residues: CSTKPQGPGTQYF. CDR3 coding DNA: TGCAGCACTAAACCACAGGGGCCGGGGACCCAGTACTTC.

This clone was observed once. The V gene is TRBV2, the J gene TRBJ2-2; the match to TRBD2 covers 12 bases. Germline V gene lookup returns CDR1 SNHLY and CDR2 FYNNEI. CDR3 length: 19 residues. V was pared by 1 base and J by 4 bases, with 10 bases of the junction left unmatched. The CDR3 is CASSEGTSGIFGGTGELFF. CDR3 in DNA: TGTGCCAGCAGTGAAGGGACTAGCGGGATTTTCGGTGGCACCGGGGAGCTGTTTTTT. Full variable domain (rest looked up from reference TRBV2 and TRBJ2-2): EPEVTQTPSHQVTQMGQEVILRCVPISNHLYFYWYRQILGQKVEFLVSFYNNEISEKSEIFDDQFSVERPDGSNFTLKIRSTKLEDSAMYFCASSEGTSGIFGGTGELFFGEGSRLTVL.

For the CDR3, the DNA is TGTGCCAGCAGTTTATCTCTGTCCAGGCCCTCCTACGAGCAGTACTTC. Its translation is CASSLSLSRPSYEQYF. The chain couples TRBV28 to TRBJ2-7; unclear D gene. Germline loops: CDR1 MDHEN, CDR2 SYDVKM. The CDR3 consists of 16 residues. V was cut by 1 base and J by 0 bases, with 13 bases left in between.

The chain combines TRBV28 with TRBJ2-1, with 8 bases aligning to TRBD2. V was pared by 5 bases and J by 9 bases, with 6 bases of the junction left unmatched. CDR1 and CDR2 (germline): MDHEN, SYDVKM. The CDR3 consists of 13 residues. CDR3 DNA: TGTGCCAGCAGTCTCCGACTAGCGTTTGAGCAGTTCTTC. As protein: CASSLRLAFEQFF.

A single count supports this clone. The chain combines TRBV9 with TRBJ2-2; 7 bases line up with TRBD2. V shed 0 bases and J 6 bases; nucleotides not matched to a gene: 8. CDR1 SGDLS and CDR2 YYNGEE come from the germline V gene. This CDR3 is 16 amino acids long. The DNA of the CDR3 is TGTGCCAGCAGCGTAGGCGGCGGGAGTATACCCGGGGAGCTGTTTTTT. Translating it yields CASSVGGGSIPGELFF. Combining the CDR3 with reference TRBV9 and TRBJ2-2 gives the whole variable domain DSGVTQTPKHLITATGQRVTLRCSPRSGDLSVYWYQQSLDQGLQFLIQYYNGEERAKGNILERFSAQQFPDLHSELNLSSLELGDSALYFCASSVGGGSIPGELFFGEGSRLTVL.

This rearrangement joins TRBV27 to TRBJ2-7, with TRBD1 matching 10 bases. The junction had 5 bases not matched to a gene; V was cut back by 6 bases and J by 3 bases. CDR1 MNHEY and CDR2 SMNVEV come from the germline V gene (reference sequence). This CDR3 comprises 14 residues. CDR3 DNA: TGTGCCAGCAGACGGACAGGGGGGATCTACGAGCAGTACTTC. It specifies CASRRTGGIYEQYF.

V usage is TRBV5-4 and J usage is TRBJ1-5, with D uncertain. V lost 4 bases and J 7 bases, leaving 12 bases between the germline ends. This CDR3 region has 13 residues. The germline CDR1 and CDR2 sequences are SGHNT and YYREEE (reference sequence). The chain's CDR3 is CASSPGREQPQHF. The CDR3 nucleotides are TGTGCCAGCAGCCCGGGGAGGGAACAGCCCCAGCATTTT.

The V gene is TRBV27, the J gene TRBJ2-7; D gene ambiguous. Per germline, CDR1 MNHEY and CDR2 SMNVEV (reference sequence). The germline V and J ends were trimmed by 0 bases and 4 bases, with 7 bases remaining between them. This CDR3 has 13 amino acids. CDR3 DNA: TGTGCCAGCAGTTTATCGACTGGTTACGAGCAGTACTTC. Amino acid sequence: CASSLSTGYEQYF.

CDR3 loop: CASVGQGVLGYTF. CDR3 DNA: TGTGCCAGTGTTGGACAGGGGGTTCTTGGCTACACCTTC. The chain employs TRBV18 and TRBJ1-2, with 10 bases lining up with TRBD1. The V gene end was trimmed by 9 bases and the J gene end by 7 bases; junction bases not matched to a gene: 8. Looked up from germline, CDR1 is KGHSH and CDR2 is LQKENI. The CDR3 runs 13 residues.

The V gene is TRBV19, the J gene TRBJ1-1; perhaps TRBD1 as D (5 bases). The V end was cut by 2 bases, the J end by 1 base, with 11 bases between. Per germline, CDR1 LNHDA and CDR2 SQIVND (reference sequence). The length of the CDR3 is 15 residues. The CDR3 loop reads CASSISATANTEAFF. The DNA for the CDR3 is TGTGCCAGTAGTATATCCGCGACAGCGAACACTGAAGCTTTCTTT.